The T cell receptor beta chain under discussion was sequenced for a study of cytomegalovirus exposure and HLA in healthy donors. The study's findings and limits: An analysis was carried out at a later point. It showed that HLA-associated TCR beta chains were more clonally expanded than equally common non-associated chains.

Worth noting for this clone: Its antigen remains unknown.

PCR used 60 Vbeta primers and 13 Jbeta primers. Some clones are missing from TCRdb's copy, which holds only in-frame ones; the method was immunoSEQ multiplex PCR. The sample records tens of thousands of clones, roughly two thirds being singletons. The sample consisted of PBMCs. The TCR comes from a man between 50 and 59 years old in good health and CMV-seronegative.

CDR3 residues: CARGRQVKSGGELFF. CDR3 sequence (DNA): TGTGCCAGAGGGAGACAGGTTAAATCGGGTGGGGAGCTGTTTTTT. V gene TRBV7-2 combines with J gene TRBJ2-2; a possible D gene is TRBD1 (6 bases). The V end lost 9 bases, the J end lost 8 bases, and 22 bases lay between the germline ends. This CDR3 has 15 residues. CDR1 SGHTA and CDR2 FQGNSA come from the germline V gene. Full variable domain (outside the CDR3, taken from reference TRBV7-2 and TRBJ2-2): GAGVSQSPSNKVTEKGKDVELRCDPISGHTALYWYRQSLGQGLEFLIYFQGNSAPDKSGLPSDRFSAERTGGSVSTLTIQRTQQEDSAVYLCARGRQVKSGGELFFGEGSRLTVL.